The 22 T cell receptor beta chains below all came from one sample that was sequenced in a study of shared clonotypes between healthy human individuals. Profiling relied on immunoSEQ multiplex PCR, and the TCRdb table lists in-frame clones only, not all of them. The data contain some 1 million clones, 75% of them singletons. The specimen was memory CD4+ T cells sorted from blood. As for subset: CD45RA-negative fraction. The receptors were gathered from a young man in good health.

V usage is TRBV4-3 and J usage is TRBJ1-5; TRBD1 matches 8 bases. V shed 6 bases, J shed 3 bases, and the junction held 4 bases outside the gene matches. Germline lookup yields CDR1 LGHNA and CDR2 YSLEER. This CDR3 has 14 amino acids. DNA for the CDR3: TGCGCCAGCAGGGACAGGGAACCCAATCAGCCCCAGCATTTT. Protein product: CASRDREPNQPQHF.

This clone was seen only a few times. The chain is built from TRBV6-6 and TRBJ1-2; no clear D. CDR1 is MNHNY and CDR2 is SVGAGI in the germline V gene (reference sequence). Trimming stripped 5 bases from V and 10 bases from J, with 8 bases between. The CDR3 extends over 10 amino acids. The DNA of the CDR3 is TGTGCCAGCAGTCAGGACCACTACACCTTC. It encodes CASSQDHYTF.

Note on this clone: Other DNA sequences from this sample encode an identical CDR3 as well. V is TRBV30 and J is TRBJ1-1; D is unresolved. This CDR3 has 11 residues. The germline V and J ends were trimmed by 3 bases and 6 bases, with 8 bases remaining between them. Germline V gene data show CDR1 as GTSNPN and CDR2 as SVGIG (reference sequence). As DNA, the CDR3 is TGTGCCTGGAGCGTTTTATCTGAAGCTTTCTTT. This translates into CAWSVLSEAFF.

On this clone: The same CDR3 is also encoded by other DNA sequences in this sample. The gene calls are TRBV20-1 and TRBJ1-3; no reliable D call. The CDR3 is 11 residues long. Trimming shortened V by 5 bases and J by 4 bases, and 6 bases separated the two germline ends. The germline gives CDR1 DFQATT, CDR2 SNEGSKA (reference sequence). The CDR3 DNA reads TGCAGTGCTGAAGAAGGAAACACCATATATTTT. Translated, it gives CSAEEGNTIYF.

Written as DNA, the CDR3 is TGTGCCAGCTCACCACCGCTGGGGGGACTACCCTCATCTTTAGCCAAAAACATTCAGTACTTC. It specifies CASSPPLGGLPSSLAKNIQYF. V usage is TRBV18 and J usage is TRBJ2-4; 7 bases agree with TRBD2. CDR1 and CDR2 (germline): KGHSH, LQKENI. The CDR3 runs to 21 residues. The ends lost 0 bases at V and 0 bases at J; junction bases unmatched: 17.

The CDR3 nucleotides are TGTGCCAGCAGTTACGGGCCCACAGGGCCTGTCTCCTACGAGCAGTACTTC. This sequence encodes CASSYGPTGPVSYEQYF. V is TRBV6-8 and J is TRBJ2-7; a weak D match, TRBD1 (6 bases). The germline V gene has CDR1 MNHGY and CDR2 SAAAGT. V was pared by 2 bases and J by 0 bases, with 17 bases between. This CDR3 comprises 17 residues.

This chain joins TRBV5-6 and TRBJ2-5; TRBD1 matches 7 bases. With V trimmed by 2 bases and J by 3 bases, 1 base remained unmatched. Germline V CDR1 and CDR2: SGHDT, YYEEEE. This CDR3 spans 13 amino acids. CDR3 in amino acids: CASSFGTEETQYF. Here the CDR3 DNA reads TGTGCCAGCAGCTTCGGGACAGAAGAGACCCAGTACTTC. The full variable domain, completed using reference TRBV5-6 and TRBJ2-5, is DAGVTQSPTHLIKTRGQQVTLRCSPKSGHDTVSWYQQALGQGPQFIFQYYEEEERQRGNFPDRFSGHQFPNYSSELNVNALLLGDSALYLCASSFGTEETQYFGPGTRLLVL.

The chain combines TRBV14 with TRBJ2-5; D perhaps matches TRBD2 (6 bases). V was shortened by 2 bases and J by 5 bases, with 9 bases between the two germline ends. The germline CDR1 and CDR2 sequences are SGHDN and FVKESK. This CDR3 contains 13 residues. The CDR3 coding sequence is TGTGCCAGCAGCCAAATTGGGAGGGAGACCCAGTACTTC. This codes for CASSQIGRETQYF.

This chain links TRBV5-6 with TRBJ2-6; D perhaps matches TRBD1 (5 bases). The CDR3 length is 17 residues. CDR1 and CDR2 from the germline V gene are SGHDT and YYEEEE. The V end was cut by 3 bases, the J end by 0 bases, with 13 bases between. CDR3 residues: CASSWGLQSSGANVLTF. As DNA, the CDR3 is TGTGCCAGCAGCTGGGGCTTACAGAGCTCTGGGGCCAACGTCCTGACTTTC.

Only a few counts were recorded for this clone. A much bigger clone sits one base away, suggesting this may be a read error. Other DNA sequences in this specimen translate into the identical CDR3. The V call is TRBV7-6, the J call TRBJ2-3, with D tentatively TRBD1 (7 bases). The CDR3 is made up of 16 amino acids. Trimming cost V 1 base and J 0 bases, with 11 bases left between them. The germline V gene encodes CDR1 SGHVS and CDR2 FNYEAQ. CDR3 region: CASSLDQGGSTDTQYF. The CDR3 DNA is TGTGCCAGCAGCTTAGATCAGGGGGGAAGCACAGATACGCAGTATTTT.

This clone was seen just once. The CDR3 is CATKESASYEQYF. DNA for the CDR3: TGTGCCACCAAGGAGTCCGCTTCCTACGAGCAGTACTTC. The rearrangement links TRBV18 to TRBJ2-7; no firm D call. Germline loops: CDR1 KGHSH, CDR2 LQKENI. Trimming took off 10 bases at V and 1 base at J, with 14 bases between the two ends. This CDR3 comprises 13 residues.

The rearrangement joins TRBV10-1 to TRBJ2-7; weak D call: TRBD1 (6 bases). Germline CDR1 and CDR2: WNHNN and SYGVQD (reference sequence). V was pared by 10 bases and J by 2 bases, with 15 bases between. CDR3 size: 13 residues. This chain's CDR3 is CATIQDRAYEQYF. The CDR3 nucleotides are TGCGCCACCATACAGGACAGAGCCTACGAGCAGTACTTC.

V usage is TRBV19 and J usage is TRBJ1-5; possibly TRBD1 for D (5 bases). With 5 bases removed from V and 1 base from J, the gap between germline ends came to 18 bases. This CDR3 has 17 residues. Germline V gives CDR1 LNHDA, CDR2 SQIVND (reference sequence). CDR3 nucleotides: TGTGCCAGTAGTGTATTGGGGGGGTTCGGCAGCAATCAGCCCCAGCATTTT. Translated, it gives CASSVLGGFGSNQPQHF.

The rearrangement joins TRBV30 to TRBJ1-5; D may be TRBD1 (5 bases). Germline loops: CDR1 GTSNPN, CDR2 SVGIG (reference sequence). The CDR3 consists of 13 residues. Trimming removed 1 base at V and 6 bases at J, with 10 bases between. The DNA of the CDR3 is TGTGCCTGGAGTGCCCAGGGAAGTCAGCCCCAGCATTTT. Translated: CAWSAQGSQPQHF.

The sample holds a few counts of this clone. V and J are TRBV30 and TRBJ2-2, with TRBD1 identical over 7 bases. The CDR3 is made up of 14 amino acids. CDR1 and CDR2 from the germline V gene are GTSNPN and SVGIG (reference sequence). The J segment lost 4 bases and the V segment lost 2 bases, leaving 4 bases of the junction unmatched. The CDR3 here is CAWSQGGTTGELFF. CDR3 bases: TGTGCCTGGAGTCAAGGGGGCACCACCGGGGAGCTGTTTTTT.

The CDR3 DNA reads as TGTGCCAGCAGTGAAGCACGGGGGCTAGGTGTGCGGAACACTGAAGCTTTCTTT. The encoded protein is CASSEARGLGVRNTEAFF. This rearrangement joins TRBV6-1 to TRBJ1-1, with D possibly matching TRBD1 (6 bases). V was pared by 0 bases and J by 1 base, with 18 bases between. Germline CDR1 MNHNS, CDR2 SASEGT. The CDR3 runs 18 residues.

In this sample, this clone turned up a few times. The rearrangement links TRBV10-3 to TRBJ1-1, with D possibly being TRBD1 (5 bases). Germline CDR1 is ENHRY and CDR2 is SYGVKD. The V gene lost 3 bases and the J gene lost 1 base, with 9 bases spanning the gap. This CDR3 is 14 amino acids long. CDR3 in DNA: TGTGCCATCAGTGAAGGGACGAGGAACACTGAAGCTTTCTTT. Translation gives CAISEGTRNTEAFF.

For this clone: Other DNA sequences of this sample code for an identical CDR3. The chain recombines TRBV18 with TRBJ1-4; 7 bases map to TRBD1. The CDR3 consists of 14 residues. V shed 2 bases and J 4 bases; nucleotides not matched to a gene: 1. From germline, CDR1 is KGHSH and CDR2 LQKENI. CDR3: CASSPDRVNEKLFF. Here the CDR3 DNA reads TGTGCCAGCTCACCAGACAGGGTTAATGAAAAACTGTTTTTT.

The chain recombines TRBV7-9 with TRBJ2-5, with D possibly matching TRBD2 (7 bases). Germline CDR1 reads SEHNR; CDR2 reads FQNEAQ (reference sequence). V shed 4 bases and J shed 4 bases, with 10 bases lying between them. CDR3 length: 13 residues. The CDR3 sequence: CASSSRGAETQYF. Written as DNA, the CDR3 is TGTGCCAGCAGCTCACGGGGGGCAGAGACCCAGTACTTC. The complete variable domain, with remaining parts taken from reference TRBV7-9 and TRBJ2-5, reads DTGVSQNPRHKITKRGQNVTFRCDPISEHNRLYWYRQTLGQGPEFLTYFQNEAQLEKSRLLSDRFSAERPKGSFSTLEIQRTEQGDSAMYLCASSSRGAETQYFGPGTRLLVL.

The chain links TRBV5-4 to TRBJ1-5; 10 positions agree with TRBD1. The CDR3 extends over 16 amino acids. Unmatched junction bases numbered 4, after V lost 4 bases and J lost 0 bases. Germline assignment: CDR1 SGHNT and CDR2 YYREEE (reference sequence). Here the CDR3 reads CASSVGQGISNQPQHF. The CDR3 nucleotides read TGTGCCAGCAGCGTGGGACAGGGGATTAGCAATCAGCCCCAGCATTTT.

Regarding this clone: The junction shows a germline mismatch at one end, possibly a read error. The chain combines TRBV4-3 with TRBJ2-3; tentatively, D is TRBD2 (6 bases). CDR1 is LGHNA and CDR2 is YSLEER in the germline V gene. The CDR3 consists of 13 residues. CDR3 amino acids: CASSQVAGTLRDF. CDR3 nucleotide sequence: TGCGCCAGCAGCCAAGTTGCAGGGACTCTCAGGGATTTT.

The chain couples TRBV10-3 to TRBJ1-5; D not resolved. This CDR3 spans 12 amino acids. The germline gives CDR1 ENHRY, CDR2 SYGVKD. Deletions cut 3 bases from V and 5 bases from J, with 5 bases between. The CDR3 sequence is CAISERDQPQHF. CDR3 nucleotides: TGTGCCATCAGTGAACGGGATCAGCCCCAGCATTTT.